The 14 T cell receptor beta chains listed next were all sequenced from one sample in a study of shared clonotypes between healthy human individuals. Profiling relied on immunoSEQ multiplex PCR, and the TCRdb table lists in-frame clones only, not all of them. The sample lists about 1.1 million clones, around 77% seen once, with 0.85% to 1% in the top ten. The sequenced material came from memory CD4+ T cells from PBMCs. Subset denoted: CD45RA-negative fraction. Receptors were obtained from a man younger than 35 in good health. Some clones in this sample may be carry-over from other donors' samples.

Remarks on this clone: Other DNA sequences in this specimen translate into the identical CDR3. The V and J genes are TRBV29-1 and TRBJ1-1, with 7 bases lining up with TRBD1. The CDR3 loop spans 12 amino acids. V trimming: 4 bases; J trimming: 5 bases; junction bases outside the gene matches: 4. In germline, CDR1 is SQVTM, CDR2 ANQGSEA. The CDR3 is CSVGQGRTEAFF. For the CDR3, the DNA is TGCAGCGTTGGACAGGGAAGAACTGAAGCTTTCTTT.

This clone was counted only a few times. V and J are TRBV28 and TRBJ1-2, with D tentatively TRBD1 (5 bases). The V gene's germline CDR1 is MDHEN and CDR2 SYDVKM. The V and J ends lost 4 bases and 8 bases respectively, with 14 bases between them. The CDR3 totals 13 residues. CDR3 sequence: CASSSLWRDGYTF. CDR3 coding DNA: TGTGCCAGCAGTTCCCTTTGGAGGGACGGCTACACCTTC.

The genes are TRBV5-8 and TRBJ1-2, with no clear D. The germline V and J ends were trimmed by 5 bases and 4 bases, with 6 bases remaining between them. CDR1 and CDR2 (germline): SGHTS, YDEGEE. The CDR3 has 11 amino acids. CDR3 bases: TGTGCCAGCAGAGACATCTATGGCTACACCTTC. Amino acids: CASRDIYGYTF.

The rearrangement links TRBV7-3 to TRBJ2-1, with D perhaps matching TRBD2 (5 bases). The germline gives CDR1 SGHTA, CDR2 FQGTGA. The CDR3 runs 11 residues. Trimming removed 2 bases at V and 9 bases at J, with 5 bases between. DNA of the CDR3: TGTGCCAGCAGCTTAGGAGGTGAGCAGTTCTTC. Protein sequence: CASSLGGEQFF.

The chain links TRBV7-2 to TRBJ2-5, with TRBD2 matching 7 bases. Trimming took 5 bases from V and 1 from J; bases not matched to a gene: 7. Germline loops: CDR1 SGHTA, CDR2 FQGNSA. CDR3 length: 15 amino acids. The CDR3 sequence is CASSNAGTTQETQYF. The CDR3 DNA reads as TGTGCCAGCAGCAATGCCGGGACTACCCAAGAGACCCAGTACTTC. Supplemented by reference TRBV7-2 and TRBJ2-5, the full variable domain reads GAGVSQSPSNKVTEKGKDVELRCDPISGHTALYWYRQSLGQGLEFLIYFQGNSAPDKSGLPSDRFSAERTGGSVSTLTIQRTQQEDSAVYLCASSNAGTTQETQYFGPGTRLLVL.

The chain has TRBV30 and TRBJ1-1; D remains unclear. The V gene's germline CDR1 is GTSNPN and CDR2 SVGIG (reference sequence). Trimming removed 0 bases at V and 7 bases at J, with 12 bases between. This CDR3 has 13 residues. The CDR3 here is CAWSVPAGNEAFF. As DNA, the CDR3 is TGTGCCTGGAGTGTACCGGCGGGGAATGAAGCTTTCTTT.

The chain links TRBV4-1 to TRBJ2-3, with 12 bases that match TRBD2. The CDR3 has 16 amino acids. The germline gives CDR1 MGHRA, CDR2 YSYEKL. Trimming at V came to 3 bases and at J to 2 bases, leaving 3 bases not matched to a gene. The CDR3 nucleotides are TGCGCCAGCAGCCACGGGACTAGCGGGTACACAGATACGCAGTATTTT. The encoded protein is CASSHGTSGYTDTQYF.

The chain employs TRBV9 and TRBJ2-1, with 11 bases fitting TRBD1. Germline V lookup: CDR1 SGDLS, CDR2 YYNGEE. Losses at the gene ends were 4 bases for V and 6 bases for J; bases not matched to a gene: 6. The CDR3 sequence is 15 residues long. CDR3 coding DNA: TGTGCCAGCAGCTCTGGACAGGGGGCGGTCAATGAGCAGTTCTTC. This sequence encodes CASSSGQGAVNEQFF.

CDR3 DNA: TGTGCCAGCAGCTTAGGGGGACTAGCGGGAGTTTCCTACGAGCAGTACTTC. Translating gives CASSLGGLAGVSYEQYF. The rearrangement uses TRBV7-9 and TRBJ2-7; 14 nucleotides agree with TRBD2. The CDR3 contains 17 residues. Germline V gene data show CDR1 as SEHNR and CDR2 as FQNEAQ (reference sequence). Trimming at V came to 1 base and at J to 1 base, leaving 3 bases not matched to a gene.

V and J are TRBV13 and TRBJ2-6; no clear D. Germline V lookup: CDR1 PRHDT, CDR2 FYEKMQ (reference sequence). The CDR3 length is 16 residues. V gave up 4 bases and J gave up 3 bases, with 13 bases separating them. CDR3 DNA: TGTGCCAGCAGCTCCGGGCCGAGGAATGGGGCCAACGTCCTGACTTTC. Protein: CASSSGPRNGANVLTF.

The CDR3 sequence is CASSLGAGGGTDTQYF. CDR3 coding DNA: TGTGCCAGCAGCTTAGGGGCGGGAGGAGGGACAGATACGCAGTATTTT. The chain employs TRBV7-9 and TRBJ2-3; TRBD2 agrees at 8 bases. This CDR3 comprises 16 residues. After removal of 1 base from V and 3 bases from J, the junction contained 6 bases not matched to a gene. Per germline, CDR1 SEHNR and CDR2 FQNEAQ (reference sequence). Complete variable domain (other parts from reference TRBV7-9 and TRBJ2-3): DTGVSQNPRHKITKRGQNVTFRCDPISEHNRLYWYRQTLGQGPEFLTYFQNEAQLEKSRLLSDRFSAERPKGSFSTLEIQRTEQGDSAMYLCASSLGAGGGTDTQYFGPGTRLTVL.

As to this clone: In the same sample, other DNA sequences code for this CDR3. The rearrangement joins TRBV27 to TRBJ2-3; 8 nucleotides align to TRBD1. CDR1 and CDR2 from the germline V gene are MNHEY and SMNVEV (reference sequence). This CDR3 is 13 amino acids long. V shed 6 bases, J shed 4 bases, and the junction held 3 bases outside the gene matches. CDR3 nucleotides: TGTGCCAGCAGGAGACAGGGGCCAGATACGCAGTATTTT. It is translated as CASRRQGPDTQYF.

The CDR3 protein is CASSAQSGLSGYTF. CDR3 DNA: TGTGCCAGCAGCGCCCAGTCTGGGCTGAGTGGCTACACCTTC. The chain is built from TRBV9 and TRBJ1-2; no clear D gene. The V and J ends lost 3 bases and 7 bases respectively, with 16 bases between them. CDR1 and CDR2 from the germline V gene are SGDLS and YYNGEE. This CDR3 comprises 14 residues.

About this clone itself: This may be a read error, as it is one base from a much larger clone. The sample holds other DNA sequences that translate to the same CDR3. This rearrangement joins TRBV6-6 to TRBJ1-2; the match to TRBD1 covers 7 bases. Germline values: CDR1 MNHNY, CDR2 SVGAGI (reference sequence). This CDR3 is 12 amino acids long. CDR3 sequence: CASRRQGRRYTF. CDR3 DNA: TGTGCCAGCAGACGACAGGGCCGGCGCTACACATTC.